A single sample is the source of the 13 T cell receptor beta chains below, sequenced in a study of cytomegalovirus exposure and HLA in healthy donors. PCR employed 60 Vbeta and 13 Jbeta primers. Here immunoSEQ multiplex PCR was the method, and the copy in TCRdb shows in-frame clones only, minus some. The table lists 120,000 to 150,000 clones, almost 80% of them singletons, with about 0.97% in the top ten. The sequenced sample was PBMCs. These receptors originate from a man aged 18 to 30 in good health and CMV-seronegative.

CDR3 protein: CASSKALHRDPTYSNQPQHF. CDR3 DNA sequence: TGTGCCAGCAGCAAAGCGCTCCACAGGGACCCGACTTATAGCAATCAGCCCCAGCATTTT. This chain connects TRBV21-1 to TRBJ1-5; the table's D call TRBD1 went unverified against the DNA. TRBV21-1 is reported as a pseudogene. The CDR3 loop spans 20 amino acids.

The chain has TRBV11-2 and TRBJ2-7, with D perhaps matching TRBD2 (5 bases). The ends were cut back, 3 bases at V and 0 bases at J, with 12 bases in the middle. The CDR3 has 15 residues. CDR1 and CDR2 from the germline V gene are SGHAT and FQNNGV. The CDR3: CASSFREALSYEQYF. The CDR3 region has the DNA TGTGCCAGCAGCTTCCGGGAAGCCCTCTCCTACGAGCAGTACTTC.

This clone was counted a few times. The chain combines TRBV19 with TRBJ1-6; 8 nucleotides line up with TRBD1. After removal of 7 bases from V and 0 bases from J, the junction contained 5 bases not matched to a gene. Germline V gene sequence: CDR1 LNHDA, CDR2 SQIVND (reference sequence). This CDR3 is 16 amino acids long. The CDR3 protein is CASTPDRGSYNSPLHF. The DNA for the CDR3 is TGTGCCAGTACCCCCGACAGGGGCTCCTATAATTCACCCCTCCACTTT.

The CDR3 protein is CASSQDRDRGAHYYGYTF. CDR3 nucleotides: TGCGCCAGCAGCCAAGATCGGGACAGGGGGGCCCACTACTATGGCTACACCTTC. V usage is TRBV4-3 and J usage is TRBJ1-2; the match to TRBD1 covers 11 bases. CDR1 LGHNA and CDR2 YSLEER come from the germline V gene. J lost 3 bases, V lost 0 bases, and 9 bases had no gene match. This CDR3 has 18 amino acids.

The chain is built from TRBV7-2 and TRBJ2-7; 9 bases match TRBD2. V shed 2 bases and J 4 bases; nucleotides not matched to a gene: 9. Germline loops: CDR1 SGHTA, CDR2 FQGNSA. The length of the CDR3 is 16 residues. CDR3 in DNA: TGTGCCAGCAGCTTATCCCGGACTAGCGCAAAATACGAGCAGTACTTC. Amino acid sequence: CASSLSRTSAKYEQYF.

This chain joins TRBV12-5 and TRBJ1-2; D ambiguous. The ends were cut back, 5 bases at V and 1 base at J, with 11 bases in the middle. The length of the CDR3 is 14 residues. Germline CDR1 LGHNT, CDR2 FRNRAP. CDR3 nucleotide sequence: TGTGCTAGTGGTAAAGAGAGCCGTAACTATGGCTACACCTTC. Translation: CASGKESRNYGYTF. The full variable domain, completed using reference TRBV12-5 and TRBJ1-2, is DARVTQTPRHKVTEMGQEVTMRCQPILGHNTVFWYRQTMMQGLELLAYFRNRAPLDDSGMPKDRFSAEMPDATLATLKIQPSEPRDSAVYFCASGKESRNYGYTFGSGTRLTVV.

The count of this clone is one. V and J are TRBV14 and TRBJ2-7; 12 bases are a match to TRBD1. Germline CDR1 and CDR2: SGHDN and FVKESK. The CDR3 consists of 17 residues. J was trimmed by 6 bases and V by 2 bases; bases with no gene match: 11. The CDR3 DNA reads TGTGCCAGCAGCCAACCACCCCCGGGACAGGGGGCGAGCGAGCAGTACTTC. Its translation: CASSQPPPGQGASEQYF.

The chain links TRBV18 to TRBJ1-5; the D is unclear. Germline CDR1 KGHSH, CDR2 LQKENI. V gave up 2 bases and J gave up 0 bases, with 14 bases separating them. The CDR3 is 17 residues long. The CDR3 DNA sequence: TGTGCCAGCTCACCAACGGACGGGATGAATAGCAATCAGCCCCAGCATTTT. Translated: CASSPTDGMNSNQPQHF.

This clone turned up a few times. The rearrangement joins TRBV5-1 to TRBJ2-4, with 9 bases identical to TRBD1. CDR3 length equals 14 residues. J lost 8 bases, V lost 4 bases, and 7 bases had no gene match. Germline values: CDR1 SGHRS, CDR2 YFSETQ. CDR3 bases: TGCGCCAGCAGCCAGGACAGGGGTTGGGACATTCAGTACTTC. Protein sequence: CASSQDRGWDIQYF.

This clone was counted once. The chain is built from TRBV7-8 and TRBJ1-2; D gene unclear. The germline gives CDR1 SGHVS, CDR2 FQNEAQ. This CDR3 spans 16 amino acids. The germline V and J ends were trimmed by 10 bases and 0 bases, with 21 bases remaining between them. The chain's CDR3 is CATYLTGEGSNYGYTF. CDR3 DNA sequence: TGTGCCACCTATCTGACTGGGGAGGGCTCTAACTATGGCTACACCTTC.

In this sample, this clone turned up a few times. The CDR3 region is CASSQRQGSLSGANVLTF. In DNA, the CDR3 is TGCGCCAGCAGCCAAAGACAGGGTTCTCTCTCTGGGGCCAACGTCCTGACTTTC. The chain combines TRBV4-1 with TRBJ2-6; 7 positions match TRBD1. V trimming: 2 bases; J trimming: 0 bases; junction bases outside the gene matches: 7. There are 18 residues in the CDR3. In germline, CDR1 is MGHRA, CDR2 YSYEKL.

In its sample, this clone was seen once. This chain joins TRBV7-6 and TRBJ2-5, with D possibly being TRBD2 (6 bases). This CDR3 spans 13 amino acids. Germline V gene lookup returns CDR1 SGHVS and CDR2 FNYEAQ. The V and J ends lost 1 base and 5 bases respectively, with 8 bases between them. CDR3 in amino acids: CASSLGRVETQYF. The CDR3 nucleotides read TGTGCCAGCAGCTTAGGGAGGGTCGAGACCCAGTACTTC.

The genes are TRBV11-1 and TRBJ2-3; 7 bases are shared with TRBD1. CDR1 is SGHAT and CDR2 is FQDESV in the germline V gene (reference sequence). This CDR3 comprises 15 residues. V was pared by 2 bases and J by 3 bases, with 5 bases of the junction left unmatched. This CDR3 reads CASSLRRGRTDTQYF. CDR3 DNA: TGTGCCAGCAGCTTACGAAGGGGGCGGACAGATACGCAGTATTTT.